The 31 T cell receptor beta chains presented below share a single source sample, sequenced in a study of tumor-infiltrating lymphocytes in primary liver carcinoma. Between roughly 17 and 31 mg of unsorted bulk tissue served as the source from which RNA and DNA were co-extracted. The template, roughly 0.45 ug total RNA, yielded TCR beta cDNA made with a constant-region primer. Libraries for TCR beta were built through three nested multiplex PCR rounds, which together made up a slightly modified ARM-PCR procedure. The first two PCR rounds used TRBV1-TRBV30 forward primers with a C-beta reverse primer, about 10 cycles each. In TCRdb, the multiplex PCR reads were re-called with MiXCR into one record per CDR3 protein. The top ten clones hold 35% to 50% of a sample with roughly 25,000 distinct CDR3 sequences, roughly 80% of them seen once. Sequences were obtained from liver tumor tissue from sampling region 3. Specified subset: tumor region T3, left-lateral pole. These receptors all stem from a man aged 35-49 years with primary liver carcinoma and hepatitis B virus infection.

With regard to this clonotype: It is likely a read error, because the conserved phenylalanine at the end of the CDR3 is missing. This rearrangement joins TRBV10-1 to TRBJ2-3, with D tentatively TRBD2 (6 bases). The germline gives CDR1 WNHNN, CDR2 SYGVQD (reference sequence). There are 15 residues in the CDR3. The DNA of the CDR3 is TGCGCCAGCGGTGAATCCGGACTACGCACAGATACGCAGTATCTT. Its protein product is CASGESGLRTDTQYL.

Remarks on this clonotype: This is likely a read error, given that the CDR3 carries no conserved phenylalanine or tryptophan at its end. V is TRBV29-1 and J is TRBJ1-1; D unclear. CDR1 is SQVTM, CDR2 ANQGSEA, per germline. The CDR3 has 13 amino acids. CDR3 DNA: TGCAGAGTTGAATCCAACGGGAACACTGAAGCTTTCCTT. It encodes CRVESNGNTEAFL.

Note on this clonotype: The junction does not match germline at one end; this may be a read error. The chain is built from TRBV6-2 or TRBV6-3 and TRBJ2-4, with TRBD2 as a possible D gene (6 bases). Looked up from germline, CDR1 is MNHEY and CDR2 is SVGEGT. This CDR3 region has 14 residues. CDR3 DNA: TGTGCCAGCAGTTTGGAACTAGCCAAAAACAATCAGCTCTTC. Translated: CASSLELAKNNQLF.

As to this clonotype: This could be a read error, since a much larger clone is one nucleotide away. The CDR3 carries no conserved terminal phenylalanine or tryptophan, so it likely arises from a read error. V usage is TRBV7-2 and J usage is TRBJ1-5, with D unclear. Per germline, CDR1 SGHTA and CDR2 FQGNSA. V lost 5 bases to trimming and J lost 3 bases, with 8 bases between them. This CDR3 is built from 13 residues. The CDR3 here is CASSHSNNQPQHI. CDR3 sequence (DNA): TGTGCCAGCAGCCACTCGAACAATCAGCCCCAGCATATT.

With respect to this clonotype: With a much larger clone just one base away, this may be a read error. The chain uses TRBV11-1 and TRBJ2-7, with D possibly called TRBD1 or TRBD2 (5 bases each). This CDR3 comprises 12 residues. The germline gives CDR1 SGHAT, CDR2 FQDESV (reference sequence). Between the trimmed V and J ends, which lost 5 bases and 5 bases, there was a span of 10 bases. Here the CDR3 DNA reads TGTGCCAGCAGCGCCCAGGGAGACGAGCAGTACTTC. Translated: CASSAQGDEQYF.

The V gene is TRBV10-3, the J gene TRBJ2-7, with 16 bases that match TRBD2. Germline trimming cut 10 bases from V and 0 bases from J; bases unmatched to any gene: 15. The CDR3 contains 19 residues. Germline CDR1 and CDR2: ENHRY and SYGVKD. CDR3 in DNA: TGTGCCAACACCAAGCGATTGGGACTAGCGGGAGGGTTCTCCTACGAGCAGTACTTC. Protein product: CANTKRLGLAGGFSYEQYF.

The chain carries TRBV12-3 or TRBV12-4 and TRBJ1-2; maybe TRBD1 (5 bases). Trimming took 6 bases from V and 2 from J, leaving 16 bases between them. The CDR3 totals 15 residues. CDR3 coding DNA: TGTGCCAGCAGCCTCGGGTATGGGGCAAACTATGGCTACACCTTC. Translation gives CASSLGYGANYGYTF.

As to this clonotype: The CDR3 carries no conserved terminal phenylalanine or tryptophan, so it likely arises from a read error. The CDR3 region has the DNA TGCGCCAGCAACCACCACCTAGAGGGGGCGGATTCACCCCTCCACTTG. It translates to CASNHHLEGADSPLHL. The V and J genes are TRBV4-1 and TRBJ1-6; 7 positions agree with TRBD1. The CDR3 sequence is 16 residues long. CDR1 is MGHRA and CDR2 is YSYEKL in the germline V gene. The junction had 14 bases not matched to a gene; V was cut back by 7 bases and J by 8 bases.

Of note for this clonotype: At one of its ends the junction is not consistent with the germline gene, which may arise from a read error. The chain has TRBV11-2 and TRBJ1-4, with D uncertain. Germline loops: CDR1 SGHAT, CDR2 FQNNGV. The CDR3 has 15 amino acids. For the CDR3, the DNA is TGTACCAGCAGTTTAGACGGGCTCGCTAATGAAAAACTGTTTTTT. Translated: CTSSLDGLANEKLFF.

To note about this clonotype: One end of the junction is discordant with germline, which a read error may explain. J is TRBJ1-1 and V is TRBV30, with no clear D. Germline CDR1 GTSNPN, CDR2 SVGIG (reference sequence). The CDR3 consists of 12 residues. The CDR3 DNA reads TGTACCTGGAGATTGGACAACACTGAAGCTTTCTTT. Its protein product is CTWRLDNTEAFF.

This clonotype was picked up many times. The chain uses TRBV5-1 and TRBJ2-1, with 8 bases aligning to TRBD2. Trimming took 3 bases from V and 1 from J; bases not matched to a gene: 3. Germline lookup yields CDR1 SGHRS and CDR2 YFSETQ. The CDR3 is made up of 15 amino acids. CDR3 in amino acids: CASSWGLVSYNEQFF. DNA for the CDR3: TGCGCCAGCAGCTGGGGACTAGTATCCTACAATGAGCAGTTCTTC.

Comments on this clonotype: Germline and junction disagree at one end, which may indicate a read error. This chain links TRBV7-8 with TRBJ1-1; D is perhaps TRBD1 (6 bases). The CDR3 runs to 14 residues. From germline, CDR1 is SGHVS and CDR2 FQNEAQ. As DNA, the CDR3 is TGTGCCAGCGGGGGGGCTAGGGAGAGCATTGAAGCTTTCTTC. Translated, it gives CASGGARESIEAFF.

As for this clonotype: This likely comes from a read error, as the CDR3 has no conserved phenylalanine or tryptophan at its end. This sequence joins TRBV11-2 and TRBJ2-1; D might be TRBD2 (5 bases). The CDR3 covers 13 residues. The germline V gene encodes CDR1 SGHAT and CDR2 FQNNGV. CDR3 amino acids: CACSLVGANDQFI. The CDR3 nucleotides are TGTGCTTGCAGCTTAGTGGGAGCGAATGACCAGTTCATC.

Of note for this clonotype: The germline gene is not matched at one end of the junction; a read error may be the cause. In nucleotides, the CDR3 is TGTGCCAACAGTGTACAGGGGGGGACCGAGGAGCTGTTTTTT. Translating gives CANSVQGGTEELFF. This chain joins TRBV6-1 and TRBJ2-2; the D gene is possibly TRBD1 (8 bases). CDR1 and CDR2 from the germline V gene are MNHNS and SASEGT. The CDR3 totals 14 residues.

The chain recombines TRBV13 with TRBJ1-6; D remains unclear. With 3 bases removed from V and 15 bases from J, the gap between germline ends came to 15 bases. CDR3 length: 13 residues. In germline, CDR1 is PRHDT, CDR2 FYEKMQ (reference sequence). CDR3 coding DNA: TGTGCCAGCAGCTTTTATCAGGCCCCACTCCTCCACTTT. Its protein product is CASSFYQAPLLHF.

In the case of this clonotype: The final CDR3 position lacks the conserved phenylalanine or tryptophan, pointing to a likely read error. The chain joins TRBV20-1 to TRBJ2-1, with a tentative D call TRBD1 (5 bases). The CDR3 extends over 16 amino acids. V was shortened by 0 bases and J by 2 bases, with 14 bases between the two germline ends. CDR1 DFQATT and CDR2 SNEGSKA come from the germline V gene (reference sequence). The CDR3 spells CSARDIGAPTYNEQFI. The CDR3 nucleotides are TGCAGTGCTAGAGATATAGGGGCCCCCACCTACAATGAGCAGTTCATA.

Comments on this clonotype: At one end the junction does not follow the germline gene, possibly because of a read error. J is TRBJ2-2 and V is TRBV4-1, with a possible D match to TRBD1 (6 bases). Germline V gives CDR1 MGHRA, CDR2 YSYEKL. The CDR3 has 16 amino acids. The DNA for the CDR3 is TGCGCCAGGAACGATCTGGATAGGGGGTTAACCGGGGAGCTATTTTTT. This translates into CARNDLDRGLTGELFF.

Details on this clonotype: The junction differs from germline at one of its ends, possibly a read error. The chain joins TRBV11-1 to TRBJ2-1; 9 nucleotides align to TRBD1. Germline CDR1 is SGHAT and CDR2 is FQDESV (reference sequence). This CDR3 is built from 17 residues. CDR3 coding DNA: TGTGTCAGCAGCTTAACCTCACCGGGACAGGGTAACGATGAGCAATTCTTC. Its translation: CVSSLTSPGQGNDEQFF.

A word on this clonotype: At one end, the junction sequence differs from germline, possibly due to a read error. The rearrangement uses TRBV29-1 and TRBJ1-1; D is unclear. Germline loops: CDR1 SQVTM, CDR2 ANQGSEA. The length of the CDR3 is 12 residues. CDR3 coding DNA: TGCAGAGTTGGTAAGGAGATCACTGAAGCTTTCTTT. Its translation is CRVGKEITEAFF.

This clonotype was seen a single time. The junction departs from germline at one end; a sequencing error may be responsible. This chain uses TRBV29-1 with TRBJ2-1; TRBD2 matches at 7 bases. The CDR3 has 14 amino acids. Germline V gene sequence: CDR1 SQVTM, CDR2 ANQGSEA. CDR3 residues: CCVGSGTNDNEQFF. CDR3 nucleotides: TGCTGCGTCGGCTCTGGGACTAACGACAATGAGCAGTTCTTC.

This chain uses TRBV6-2 or TRBV6-3 with TRBJ2-6; tentative D call: TRBD1 (5 bases). The germline V and J ends were trimmed by 7 bases and 5 bases, with 15 bases remaining between them. Germline V CDR1 and CDR2: MNHEY, SVGEGT. The CDR3 extends over 15 amino acids. This chain's CDR3 is CASIDPGSRANVLTF. CDR3 DNA: TGTGCCAGCATCGATCCAGGGTCCAGGGCCAACGTCCTGACTTTC.

This clonotype has at least ten counts. This chain links TRBV7-9 with TRBJ2-7; 7 bases fit TRBD1. The length of the CDR3 is 14 residues. CDR1 and CDR2 (germline): SEHNR, FQNEAQ (reference sequence). Trimming removed 1 base from V and 3 bases from J; junction bases left unmatched: 3. This chain's CDR3 is CASSLEGGGYEQYF. In DNA, the CDR3 is TGTGCCAGCAGCTTAGAAGGGGGCGGCTACGAGCAGTACTTC.

In regard to this clonotype: The CDR3 end shows no conserved phenylalanine or tryptophan, and so a read error is likely. The chain couples TRBV12-3 or TRBV12-4 to TRBJ2-6; D not resolved. The V and J ends lost 7 bases and 3 bases respectively, with 13 bases between them. This CDR3 is built from 15 residues. The CDR3 DNA reads TGTGCCAGCACCCTCTCCCGCTATGGGGCCAACGTCCTGACTCTC. Translation gives CASTLSRYGANVLTL.

This clonotype was seen once. The chain has TRBV10-3 and TRBJ1-5; D uncertain. V lost 11 bases and J lost 7, with 21 bases in between. The CDR3 runs to 14 residues. In germline, CDR1 is ENHRY, CDR2 SYGVKD. The CDR3 nucleotides read TGTGCCTTCAATGAGTATGAGGGTGACCAGCCCCAGCATTTT. It is translated as CAFNEYEGDQPQHF.

The chain uses TRBV10-2 and TRBJ1-2; a weak D match, TRBD1 (6 bases). Germline values: CDR1 WSHSY, CDR2 SAAADI. The CDR3 has 14 residues. Trimming stripped 4 bases from V and 2 bases from J, with 11 bases between. The CDR3 DNA reads TGCGCCAGCAGTGGGTCGGACAGAAACTATGGCTACACCTTC. Its protein product is CASSGSDRNYGYTF.

V is TRBV29-1 and J is TRBJ2-5, with a tentative D call TRBD2 (5 bases). This CDR3 region has 13 residues. The germline V gene encodes CDR1 SQVTM and CDR2 ANQGSEA. The DNA of the CDR3 is TGCAGAGGACTCACCCAGTGGATGGTGACCCAGTACTTC. Protein: CRGLTQWMVTQYF.

Notes on this clonotype: The CDR3 end shows no conserved phenylalanine or tryptophan, and so a read error is likely. The DNA is left out, because the CDR3 cannot be placed on it with certainty; the CDR3 is given as TCRdb lists it. The chain combines TRBV4-3 with TRBJ2-1; the table assigns TRBD2, which was not confirmed against the DNA. The CDR3 length is 13 residues, termini included. Germline-derived CDR1 and CDR2 are LGHNA and YSLEER. CDR3: CASSQVSNGSVFL.

About this clonotype: Compared with germline, one end of the junction differs, possibly owing to a read error. V usage is TRBV4-2 and J usage is TRBJ2-3, with 10 bases fitting TRBD2. The CDR3 runs to 18 residues. Germline CDR1 and CDR2: LGHNA and YNFKEQ. The CDR3 loop reads CVSSQVALLAGVTDTQYF. In nucleotides, the CDR3 is TGCGTCAGCAGCCAAGTGGCGCTTCTAGCGGGAGTGACAGATACGCAGTATTTT.

In this sample, this clonotype turned up many times. The chain has TRBV30 and TRBJ2-3, with 8 bases fitting TRBD2. CDR3 length: 15 amino acids. The trim removed 0 bases at V and 4 bases at J, leaving 6 bases unmatched. In germline, CDR1 is GTSNPN, CDR2 SVGIG (reference sequence). Here the CDR3 DNA reads TGTGCCTGGAGTGTACGGAGCGGGAGTCCAGATACGCAGTATTTT. Translated: CAWSVRSGSPDTQYF.

A remark on this clonotype: A read error may explain this, as a much larger clone is one base away. J is TRBJ2-1 and V is TRBV7-9; maybe TRBD2 (5 bases). The length of the CDR3 is 14 residues. Germline V lookup: CDR1 SEHNR, CDR2 FQNEAQ (reference sequence). The germline V and J ends were trimmed by 7 bases and 2 bases, with 12 bases remaining between them. The DNA of the CDR3 is TGTGCCAGCAACTCTAGGCGGGCCTACAATGAGCAGTTCTTC. Translating it yields CASNSRRAYNEQFF.

The chain recombines TRBV6-2 or TRBV6-3 with TRBJ2-1; TRBD2 matches 12 bases. Germline CDR1 MNHEY, CDR2 SVGEGT. After removal of 6 bases from V and 13 bases from J, the junction contained 7 bases not matched to a gene. This CDR3 contains 13 residues. The CDR3 region has the DNA TGTGCCAGCAGGACTAGCGGGAGATCCGGACAGTTCTTC. Translation: CASRTSGRSGQFF.